The 17 T cell receptor beta chains below all came from one sample that was sequenced in a study of T cells expressing NK-cell markers. TCRdb reprocessed the 5' RACE reads and stores each CDR3 protein as one record, lacking DNA. This table lists about 370,000 distinct CDR3 sequences. Sample: blood T cells: a sorted CD56 or NKG2C T cell subset, CD4+ or CD8+ T cells, or bulk PBMC T cells (not recorded which). Receptors were obtained from a woman between 45 and 60 years old in good health.

The V call is TRBV7-8, the J call TRBJ2-5; the TCRdb call, TRBD2, lacks DNA for checking. The germline V gene encodes CDR1 SGHVS and CDR2 FQNEAQ. The CDR3 totals 16 residues. This chain's CDR3 is CASSLYSGRGGETQYF.

V is TRBV7-3 and J is TRBJ2-1; TCRdb's assignment of TRBD2 cannot be checked, as there is no DNA. The length of the CDR3 is 15 residues. Germline V CDR1 and CDR2: SGHTA, FQGTGA. CDR3 loop: CASSLTGSGIYEQFF.

This chain joins TRBV3-1 and TRBJ2-3. CDR3 length equals 13 residues. Germline-derived CDR1 and CDR2 are LGHDT and YNNKEL (reference sequence). The CDR3 is CASSQDRQKTQYF.

The chain has TRBV4-2 and TRBJ2-7. The CDR3 spans 15 residues. CDR1 and CDR2 (germline): LGHNA, YNFKEQ. CDR3 sequence reads: CASSQESSASYEQYF.

V and J are TRBV5-1 and TRBJ1-5; the TCRdb call, TRBD1, lacks DNA for checking. The CDR3 totals 15 residues. Germline V gene sequence: CDR1 SGHRS, CDR2 YFSETQ. CDR3 in amino acids: CASSPAAGQNQPQHF.

The gene calls are TRBV5-1 and TRBJ2-1; with no DNA, the TCRdb D assignment of TRBD1 cannot be verified. The CDR3 consists of 13 residues. From germline, CDR1 is SGHRS and CDR2 YFSETQ. CDR3 in amino acids: CASSVDRGDEQFF. The whole variable domain, remainder taken from reference TRBV5-1 and TRBJ2-1, is KAGVTQTPRYLIKTRGQQVTLSCSPISGHRSVSWYQQTPGQGLQFLFEYFSETQRNKGNFPGRFSGRQFSNSRSEMNVSTLELGDSALYLCASSVDRGDEQFFGPGTRLTVL.

V is TRBV12-3 or TRBV12-4 and J is TRBJ2-5; TCRdb lists TRBD1, though no DNA is available to test this call. The CDR3 runs to 14 residues. The CDR3 is CASRAIGAQETQYF.

The chain joins TRBV5-1 to TRBJ2-7; the D call of TRBD2 rests on TCRdb alone, since no DNA is present to check it. CDR1 and CDR2 (germline): SGHRS, YFSETQ. The CDR3 runs 14 residues. This CDR3 reads CASSFSGGGDEQYF.

The chain carries TRBV20-1 and TRBJ1-2; TCRdb's D call of TRBD1 is untestable without DNA. Looked up from germline, CDR1 is DFQATT and CDR2 is SNEGSKA (reference sequence). This CDR3 spans 14 amino acids. The CDR3 here is CSGRKGQGNYGYTF.

The rearrangement joins TRBV6-6 to TRBJ2-3; with no DNA, the TCRdb D assignment of TRBD2 cannot be verified. Germline assignment: CDR1 MNHNY and CDR2 SVGAGI (reference sequence). The CDR3 length is 15 residues. The CDR3 protein is CASSRLAGNTDTQYF.

The chain combines TRBV12-3 or TRBV12-4 with TRBJ1-2; the D call of TRBD1 rests on TCRdb alone, since no DNA is present to check it. The CDR3 length is 15 residues. The CDR3 sequence is CASGSAGGGFYGYTF.

The rearrangement uses TRBV9 and TRBJ2-3; TCRdb picks TRBD1, but there is no DNA to check that call. CDR3 size: 14 residues. CDR1 and CDR2 (germline): SGDLS, YYNGEE. The CDR3 protein is CASSVDRPTDTQYF. Full variable domain (rest looked up from reference TRBV9 and TRBJ2-3): DSGVTQTPKHLITATGQRVTLRCSPRSGDLSVYWYQQSLDQGLQFLIQYYNGEERAKGNILERFSAQQFPDLHSELNLSSLELGDSALYFCASSVDRPTDTQYFGPGTRLTVL.

V gene TRBV5-5 combines with J gene TRBJ1-1. The CDR3 is 11 amino acids. Germline V gene data show CDR1 as SGHKS and CDR2 as YYEKEE (reference sequence). The CDR3 loop is CASSVYTEAFF.

The chain recombines TRBV7-2 with TRBJ1-2. CDR1 is SGHTA, CDR2 FQGNSA, per germline. This CDR3 is built from 14 residues. The chain's CDR3 is CASSSPTELGGYTF. Filled out from reference TRBV7-2 and TRBJ1-2, the complete variable domain reads GAGVSQSPSNKVTEKGKDVELRCDPISGHTALYWYRQSLGQGLEFLIYFQGNSAPDKSGLPSDRFSAERTGGSVSTLTIQRTQQEDSAVYLCASSSPTELGGYTFGSGTRLTVV.

The genes are TRBV18 and TRBJ2-2. The CDR3 spans 16 residues. Germline lookup yields CDR1 KGHSH and CDR2 LQKENI. The CDR3 sequence is CASSNGTSWNTGELFF.

The rearrangement links TRBV6-5 to TRBJ2-1; TCRdb outputs TRBD1, but without DNA this stays unchecked. Per germline, CDR1 MNHEY and CDR2 SVGAGI. The CDR3 contains 18 residues. CDR3 region: CASSPSGSGGSSYNEQFF.

V gene TRBV18 combines with J gene TRBJ1-1; without DNA, the TCRdb call of TRBD1 cannot be checked. Germline V lookup: CDR1 KGHSH, CDR2 LQKENI. CDR3 length equals 15 residues. CDR3 protein: CASSPPSGAVTEAFF.